These T cell receptor beta chains were read from a single sample in a study of cytomegalovirus exposure and HLA in healthy donors. Libraries were prepared by immunoSEQ multiplex PCR; TCRdb keeps only in-frame clonotypes and omits some of them. Of 110,000 to 150,000 clones in the sample, nearly 80% were seen once. Sequencing was performed on PBMCs. The receptors come from a woman in her 30s in good health and CMV-seronegative. The conserved cysteine and the conserved F or W are not part of the CDR3 here. The order of the fields is clone size, J gene, V gene, CDR3 protein. The size entry is marked missing in some rows and otherwise reads once, few, many or a size class.

abundance: -
j_gene: TRBJ1-1
v_gene: TRBV7-2
CDR3aa: ASSLARGRVAF

abundance: -
j_gene: TRBJ2-2
v_gene: TRBV7-9
CDR3aa: ASRQAAGELF

abundance: -
j_gene: TRBJ1-1
v_gene: TRBV5-6
CDR3aa: ASSLGGANTEAF

abundance: -
j_gene: TRBJ2-1
v_gene: TRBV5-1
CDR3aa: ASSLVRTSGGANEQF

abundance: once
j_gene: TRBJ1-1
v_gene: TRBV5-5
CDR3aa: ASSLWTQGVATEAF

abundance: -
j_gene: TRBJ1-5
v_gene: TRBV7-2
CDR3aa: ASSPGGRQQPQH

abundance: -
j_gene: TRBJ1-1
v_gene: TRBV19
CDR3aa: ASSIDAVTEAF

abundance: -
j_gene: TRBJ2-3
v_gene: TRBV12-5
CDR3aa: ASAHSGGADTQY

abundance: -
j_gene: TRBJ1-6
v_gene: TRBV6-5
CDR3aa: ASSTTGNDSPLH

abundance: -
j_gene: TRBJ1-1
v_gene: TRBV10-1
CDR3aa: ASSRDRANTEAF

abundance: -
j_gene: TRBJ2-7
v_gene: TRBV5-4
CDR3aa: ASRPGTGGSYEQY

abundance: -
j_gene: TRBJ2-7
v_gene: TRBV18
CDR3aa: ASSPSGGSREQY

abundance: -
j_gene: TRBJ2-3
v_gene: TRBV5-6
CDR3aa: ASSLKLAGATVTDTQY

abundance: -
j_gene: TRBJ1-1
v_gene: TRBV7-8
CDR3aa: ASSQRGLVIGFETEAF

abundance: -
j_gene: TRBJ1-2
v_gene: TRBV5-4
CDR3aa: ASSPTGGLGYT

abundance: -
j_gene: TRBJ1-2
v_gene: TRBV2
CDR3aa: ASQTGQNYGYT

abundance: -
j_gene: TRBJ1-2
v_gene: TRBV2
CDR3aa: ASSGNRGQGGYT

abundance: few
j_gene: TRBJ1-2
v_gene: TRBV6-5
CDR3aa: ASSYSGTVNYGYT

abundance: -
j_gene: TRBJ1-6
v_gene: TRBV7-3
CDR3aa: ASSLRGDRTNSPLH

abundance: -
j_gene: TRBJ1-1
v_gene: TRBV4-2
CDR3aa: ASSQDRGDTEAF

abundance: -
j_gene: TRBJ1-1
v_gene: TRBV29-1
CDR3aa: SVDRVGTEAF

abundance: -
j_gene: TRBJ1-4
v_gene: TRBV20-1
CDR3aa: SASTPEKLF

abundance: few
j_gene: TRBJ2-7
v_gene: TRBV5-5
CDR3aa: ASSLHEGEQY

abundance: -
j_gene: TRBJ2-7
v_gene: TRBV28
CDR3aa: ASNPGRDFPRQY

abundance: -
j_gene: TRBJ1-1
v_gene: TRBV29-1
CDR3aa: SVTSGDRGRSTEAF

abundance: -
j_gene: TRBJ2-7
v_gene: TRBV6-5
CDR3aa: ASSQTASSYEQY

abundance: -
j_gene: TRBJ1-1
v_gene: TRBV9
CDR3aa: ASSGATGLSTEAF

abundance: -
j_gene: TRBJ1-1
v_gene: TRBV6-5
CDR3aa: ASSHRTGGTEAF

abundance: few
j_gene: TRBJ1-2
v_gene: TRBV27
CDR3aa: ASSYQGRGDYGYT

abundance: -
j_gene: TRBJ1-1
v_gene: TRBV5-1
CDR3aa: ASSLLAEGTEAF

abundance: -
j_gene: TRBJ1-5
v_gene: TRBV19
CDR3aa: ASSMGHSFSNQPQH

abundance: -
j_gene: TRBJ2-7
v_gene: TRBV5-4
CDR3aa: ASSLGGSFYEQY

abundance: -
j_gene: TRBJ2-6
v_gene: TRBV7-9
CDR3aa: ASSFFTGPGANVLT

abundance: -
j_gene: TRBJ2-7
v_gene: TRBV4-1
CDR3aa: ASSQDPGAEQY

abundance: -
j_gene: TRBJ1-2
v_gene: TRBV6-4
CDR3aa: ASSDRTGDGYT

abundance: once
j_gene: TRBJ2-1
v_gene: TRBV9
CDR3aa: ASSVGGTSASGGDNEQF

abundance: -
j_gene: TRBJ2-7
v_gene: TRBV4-1
CDR3aa: ASSQAPGASYEQY

abundance: once
j_gene: TRBJ2-7
v_gene: TRBV7-8
CDR3aa: ASSFVASRDRVSYEQY

abundance: -
j_gene: TRBJ2-7
v_gene: TRBV7-8
CDR3aa: ASSRAGQGALPSSEQY

abundance: -
j_gene: TRBJ2-7
v_gene: TRBV27
CDR3aa: ASSRDRANEQY

abundance: -
j_gene: TRBJ2-2
v_gene: TRBV7-3
CDR3aa: ASSLNQVTGELF

abundance: once
j_gene: TRBJ1-1
v_gene: TRBV14
CDR3aa: ASSQGDRGRNWVNREEAF

abundance: -
j_gene: TRBJ2-2
v_gene: TRBV9
CDR3aa: ASSVGSGGGNTGELF

abundance: once
j_gene: TRBJ1-1
v_gene: TRBV30
CDR3aa: AWRGTTFVRPF

abundance: -
j_gene: TRBJ2-7
v_gene: TRBV5-6
CDR3aa: ASSSPGQGGYEQY